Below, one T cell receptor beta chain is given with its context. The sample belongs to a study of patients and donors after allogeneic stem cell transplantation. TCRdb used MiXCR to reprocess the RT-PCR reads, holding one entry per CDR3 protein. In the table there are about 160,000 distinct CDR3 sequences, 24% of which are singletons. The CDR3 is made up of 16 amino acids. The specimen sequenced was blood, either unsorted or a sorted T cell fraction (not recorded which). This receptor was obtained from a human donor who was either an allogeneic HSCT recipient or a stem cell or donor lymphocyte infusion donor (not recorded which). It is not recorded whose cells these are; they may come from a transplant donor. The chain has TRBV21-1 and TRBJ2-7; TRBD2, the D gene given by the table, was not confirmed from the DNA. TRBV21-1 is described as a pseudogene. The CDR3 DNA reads TGTGCCAGCAGCAACGGGGCTAGCCGAAACTACTACGAGCAGTACTTC. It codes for CASSNGASRNYYEQYF.